This record looks at one TCR beta chain sequence and its context. The source of the sample is a study of blood T cell repertoires in COVID-19. On the study more broadly: Sites in the United States, Italy and Spain provided acute and convalescent COVID-19 samples. Sources were T cells, B-cell-depleted T cells, or PBMCs; the material itself was cDNA or gDNA.

In the authors' workflow: Estimated nucleated cell counts came from reference gene primer amplification. The data were produced by immunoSEQ multiplex PCR, yet TCRdb's version contains in-frame clones alone and is incomplete. From that table come the V and J calls and clone size; the DNA was used to work out D and trimming. The data contain about 20,000 clones, about 89% of them singletons. The CDR3 is 16 residues long. V trimming: 6 bases; J trimming: 3 bases; junction bases outside the gene matches: 11. The germline V gene has CDR1 KGHSH and CDR2 LQKENI. The source of this sequence is a human donor in a cohort sampled during active COVID-19. Sequences were obtained from peripheral blood. J is TRBJ2-4 and V is TRBV18; 7 nucleotides line up with TRBD2. CDR3 loop: CASSDRGLAGKNIQYF. Written as DNA, the CDR3 is TGTGCCAGCTCGGATCGCGGATTAGCGGGCAAAAACATTCAGTACTTC.